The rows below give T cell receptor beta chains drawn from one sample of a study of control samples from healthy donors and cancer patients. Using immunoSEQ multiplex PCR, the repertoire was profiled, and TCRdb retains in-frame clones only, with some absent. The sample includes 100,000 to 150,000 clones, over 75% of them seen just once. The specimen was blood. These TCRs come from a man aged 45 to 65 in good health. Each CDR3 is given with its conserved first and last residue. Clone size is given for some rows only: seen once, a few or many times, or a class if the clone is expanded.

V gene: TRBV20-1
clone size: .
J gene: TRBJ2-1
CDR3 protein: CSAEVYNEQFF

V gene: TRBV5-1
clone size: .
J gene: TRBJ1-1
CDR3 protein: CASSDTTVRGKNTEAFF

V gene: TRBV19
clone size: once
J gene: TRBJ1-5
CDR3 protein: CASTPMGSNQPQHF

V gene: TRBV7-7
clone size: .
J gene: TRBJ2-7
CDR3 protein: CASSLGTGRAYEQYF

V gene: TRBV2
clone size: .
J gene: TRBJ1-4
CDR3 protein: CASSPDPGLREKLFF

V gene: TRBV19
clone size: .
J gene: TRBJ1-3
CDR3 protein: CASIPTGRSGNTIYF

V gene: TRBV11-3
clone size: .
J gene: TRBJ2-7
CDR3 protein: CASSGYGTVDSYEQYF

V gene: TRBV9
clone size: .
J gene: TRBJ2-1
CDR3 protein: CASSHNNLPGGAYNEQFF

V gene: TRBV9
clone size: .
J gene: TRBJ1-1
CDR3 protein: CASSRGGVLGTEAFF

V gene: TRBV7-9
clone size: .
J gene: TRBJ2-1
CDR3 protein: CASSPPYGGGAYTEQFF

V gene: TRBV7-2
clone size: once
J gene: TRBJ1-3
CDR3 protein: CASSLDGGGTGNTIYF

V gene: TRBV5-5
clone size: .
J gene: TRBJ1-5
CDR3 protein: CASSAGPGRNQPQHF

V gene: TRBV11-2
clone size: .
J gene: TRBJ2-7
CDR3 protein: CASSRGTAGGEQYF

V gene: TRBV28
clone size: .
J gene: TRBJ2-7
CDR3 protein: CASSSDRTPGSSYEQYF

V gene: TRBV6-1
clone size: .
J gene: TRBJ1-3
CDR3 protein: CASSESATRQGNTIYF

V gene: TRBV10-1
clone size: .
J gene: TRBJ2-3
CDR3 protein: CASSPGLGEADTQYF

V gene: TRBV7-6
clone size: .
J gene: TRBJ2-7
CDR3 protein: CASSPIFSFHEQYF

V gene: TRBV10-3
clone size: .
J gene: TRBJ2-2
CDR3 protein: CAISVQGSTGELFF

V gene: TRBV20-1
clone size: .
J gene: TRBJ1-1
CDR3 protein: CSARVITEAFF

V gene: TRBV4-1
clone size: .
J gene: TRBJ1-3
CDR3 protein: CASSPDGNTIYF

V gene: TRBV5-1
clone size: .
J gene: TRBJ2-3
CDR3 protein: CASSLGTSGGTDTQYF

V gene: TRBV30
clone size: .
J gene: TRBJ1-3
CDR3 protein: CAWRQNSGNTIYF

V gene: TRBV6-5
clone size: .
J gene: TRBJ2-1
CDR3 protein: CASSSGTSYNEQFF

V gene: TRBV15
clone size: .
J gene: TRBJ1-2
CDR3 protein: CATSRDAGGDSRPNYGYTF

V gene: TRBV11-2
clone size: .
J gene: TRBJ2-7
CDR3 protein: CASSSGQGRTYEQYF

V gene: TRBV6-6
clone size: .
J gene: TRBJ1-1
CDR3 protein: CASHVGQEAFF

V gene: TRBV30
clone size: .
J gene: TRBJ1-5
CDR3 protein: CAWSVLTEGAQKPQHF

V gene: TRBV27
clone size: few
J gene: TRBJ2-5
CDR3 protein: CASSLVYNQETQYF

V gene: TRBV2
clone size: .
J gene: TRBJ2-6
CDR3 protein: CASSDGSQWTGLSGANVLTF

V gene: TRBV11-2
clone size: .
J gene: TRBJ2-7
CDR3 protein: CASSLGQEQYF

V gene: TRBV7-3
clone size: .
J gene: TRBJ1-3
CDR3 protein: CASSLSPASGNTIYF

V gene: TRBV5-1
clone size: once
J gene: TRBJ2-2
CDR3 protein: CASSSFTHTGELFF

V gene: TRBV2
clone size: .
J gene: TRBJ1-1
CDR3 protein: CASSALDRGTEAFF

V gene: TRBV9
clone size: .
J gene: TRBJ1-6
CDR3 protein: CASSTRQSSYNSPLHF

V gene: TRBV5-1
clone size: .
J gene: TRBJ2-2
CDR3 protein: CASSTGGSNTGELFF

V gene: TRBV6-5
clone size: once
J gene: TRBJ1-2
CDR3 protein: CASSQPGQGTGGYTF

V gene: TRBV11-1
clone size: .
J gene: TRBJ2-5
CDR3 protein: CASSPRDTYQETQYF

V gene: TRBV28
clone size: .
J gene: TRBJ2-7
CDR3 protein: CASSPAGGRSIYEQYF

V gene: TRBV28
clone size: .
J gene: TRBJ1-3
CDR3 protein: CASSLTGGRGNTIYF

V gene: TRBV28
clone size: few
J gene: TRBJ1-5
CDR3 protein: CATSDSTGGSNQPQHF

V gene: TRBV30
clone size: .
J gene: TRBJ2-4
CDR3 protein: CAWSSGGWIQYF

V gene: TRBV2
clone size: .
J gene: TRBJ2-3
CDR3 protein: CASSGLAGTDTQYF

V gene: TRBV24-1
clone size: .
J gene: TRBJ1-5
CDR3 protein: CATSDPDRNQPQHF

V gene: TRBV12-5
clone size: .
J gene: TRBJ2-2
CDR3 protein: CASGRNKNTGELFF

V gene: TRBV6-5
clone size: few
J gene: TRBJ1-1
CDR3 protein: CASKLGQTAFF

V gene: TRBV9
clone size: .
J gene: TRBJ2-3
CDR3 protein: CASSLKRGGLKDTQYF

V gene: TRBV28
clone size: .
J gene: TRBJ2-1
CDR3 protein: CASSLPLLAGGDNEQFF

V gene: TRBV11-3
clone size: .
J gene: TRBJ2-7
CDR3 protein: CASSPQGPQKTYEQYF

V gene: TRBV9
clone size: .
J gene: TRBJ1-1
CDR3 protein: CASSVGRQGPNTEAFF

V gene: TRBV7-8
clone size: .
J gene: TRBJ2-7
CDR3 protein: CASSLVGGVLGEQYF

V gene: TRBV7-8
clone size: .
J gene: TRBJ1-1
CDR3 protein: CASSLEARRGAFF

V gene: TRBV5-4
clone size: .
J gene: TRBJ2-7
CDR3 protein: CASTITGAGHEQYF

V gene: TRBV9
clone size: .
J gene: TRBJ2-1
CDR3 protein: CASKTSGDNEQFF

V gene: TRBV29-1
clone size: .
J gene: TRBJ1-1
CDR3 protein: CSVDRANTEAFF

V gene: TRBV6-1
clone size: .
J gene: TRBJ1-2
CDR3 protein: CASSDTTGVYGYTF

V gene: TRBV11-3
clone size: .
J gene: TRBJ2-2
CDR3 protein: CASSLTSGGAGELFF

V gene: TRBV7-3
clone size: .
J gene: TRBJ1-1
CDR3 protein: CASSLQENTEAFF

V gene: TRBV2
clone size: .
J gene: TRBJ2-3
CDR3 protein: CASSENLGDTQYF

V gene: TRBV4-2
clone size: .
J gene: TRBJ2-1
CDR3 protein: CASSSREGDVVNEQFF